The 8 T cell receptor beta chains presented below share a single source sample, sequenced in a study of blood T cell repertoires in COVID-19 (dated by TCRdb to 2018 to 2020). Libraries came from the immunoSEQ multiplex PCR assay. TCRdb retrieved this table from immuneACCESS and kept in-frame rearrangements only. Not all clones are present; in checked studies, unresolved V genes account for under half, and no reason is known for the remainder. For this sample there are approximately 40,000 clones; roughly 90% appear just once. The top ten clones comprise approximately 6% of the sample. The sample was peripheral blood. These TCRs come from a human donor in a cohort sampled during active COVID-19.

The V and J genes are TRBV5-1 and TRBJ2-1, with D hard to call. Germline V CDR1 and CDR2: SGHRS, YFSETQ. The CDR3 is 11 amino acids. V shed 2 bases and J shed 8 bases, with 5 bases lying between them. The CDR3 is CASSFLDEQFF. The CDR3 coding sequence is TGCGCCAGCAGCTTCCTAGATGAGCAGTTCTTC.

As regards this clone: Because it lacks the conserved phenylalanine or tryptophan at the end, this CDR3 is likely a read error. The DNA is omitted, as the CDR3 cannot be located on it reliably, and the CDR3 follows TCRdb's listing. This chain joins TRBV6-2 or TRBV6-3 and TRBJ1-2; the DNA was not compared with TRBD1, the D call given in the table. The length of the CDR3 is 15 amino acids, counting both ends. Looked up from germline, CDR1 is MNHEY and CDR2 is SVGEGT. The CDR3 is CASSYSVSLQGGTFT.

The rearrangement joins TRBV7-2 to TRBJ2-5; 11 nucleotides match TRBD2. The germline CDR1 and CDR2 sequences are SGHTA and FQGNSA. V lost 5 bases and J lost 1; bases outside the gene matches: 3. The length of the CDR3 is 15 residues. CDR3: CASSPGLAAQETQYF. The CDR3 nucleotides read TGTGCCAGCAGCCCGGGACTAGCGGCCCAAGAGACCCAGTACTTC. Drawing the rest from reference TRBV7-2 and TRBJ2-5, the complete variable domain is GAGVSQSPSNKVTEKGKDVELRCDPISGHTALYWYRQSLGQGLEFLIYFQGNSAPDKSGLPSDRFSAERTGGSVSTLTIQRTQQEDSAVYLCASSPGLAAQETQYFGPGTRLLVL.

In nucleotides, the CDR3 is TGTGCCAGCAGCTTGGGACTAGCGGGGGGTCACACCGGGGAGCTGTTTTTT. This encodes CASSLGLAGGHTGELFF. V gene TRBV7-9 combines with J gene TRBJ2-2, with 15 nucleotides matching TRBD2. Looked up from germline, CDR1 is SEHNR and CDR2 is FQNEAQ (reference sequence). V trimming: 3 bases; J trimming: 3 bases; junction bases outside the gene matches: 2. The CDR3 has 17 residues. Full variable domain (rest looked up from reference TRBV7-9 and TRBJ2-2): DTGVSQNPRHKITKRGQNVTFRCDPISEHNRLYWYRQTLGQGPEFLTYFQNEAQLEKSRLLSDRFSAERPKGSFSTLEIQRTEQGDSAMYLCASSLGLAGGHTGELFFGEGSRLTVL.

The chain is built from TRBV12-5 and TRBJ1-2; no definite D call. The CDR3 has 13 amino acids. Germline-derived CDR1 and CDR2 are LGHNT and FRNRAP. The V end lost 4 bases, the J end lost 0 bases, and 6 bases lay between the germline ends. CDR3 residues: CASGWAPNYGYTF. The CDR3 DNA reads TGTGCTAGTGGTTGGGCCCCTAACTATGGCTACACCTTC.

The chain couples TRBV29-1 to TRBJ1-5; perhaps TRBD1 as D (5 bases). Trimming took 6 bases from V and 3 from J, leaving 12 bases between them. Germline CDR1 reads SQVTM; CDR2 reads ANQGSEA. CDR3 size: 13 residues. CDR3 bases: TGCAGCGTCCTTGGGGCACTCAATCAGCCCCAGCATTTT. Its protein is CSVLGALNQPQHF.

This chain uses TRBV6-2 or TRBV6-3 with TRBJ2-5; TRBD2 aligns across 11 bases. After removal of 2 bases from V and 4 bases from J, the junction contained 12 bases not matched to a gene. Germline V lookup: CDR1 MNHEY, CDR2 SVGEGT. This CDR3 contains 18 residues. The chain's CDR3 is CASSYLGGSSGGPETQYF. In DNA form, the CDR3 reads TGTGCCAGCAGTTACCTCGGGGGTTCTAGCGGGGGGCCAGAGACCCAGTACTTC.

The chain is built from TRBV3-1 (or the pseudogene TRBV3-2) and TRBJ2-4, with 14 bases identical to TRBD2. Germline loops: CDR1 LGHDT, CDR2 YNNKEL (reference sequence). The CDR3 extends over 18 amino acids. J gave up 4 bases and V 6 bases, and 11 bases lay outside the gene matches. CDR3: CASSGTSGGNPDKNIQYF. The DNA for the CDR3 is TGTGCCAGCAGTGGGACTAGCGGGGGCAATCCCGATAAAAACATTCAGTACTTC.